One sample yielded the 13 T cell receptor beta chains listed below, sequenced in a study of cytomegalovirus exposure and HLA in healthy donors. Vbeta (60) and Jbeta (13) primers were used in the PCR. Method: immunoSEQ multiplex PCR; TCRdb's copy keeps in-frame clones and lacks some. The top ten clones hold roughly 8.7% of a sample with 110,000 or so clones, 67% of them seen once. Sample: PBMCs. Every receptor here comes from a young man in good health and CMV-seropositive.

This chain connects TRBV6-5 to TRBJ2-7, with D tentatively TRBD1 (5 bases). Per the germline V gene, CDR1 is MNHEY and CDR2 is SVGAGI. The CDR3 spans 15 residues. V lost 6 bases, J lost 4 bases, and 19 bases lay in between. In nucleotides, the CDR3 is TGTGCCAGCAGAATTTTTCAGGGTATTAATTACGAGCAGTACTTC. Translation: CASRIFQGINYEQYF.

This clone was recorded only once. This rearrangement joins TRBV28 to TRBJ2-1; 7 nucleotides agree with TRBD2. From germline, CDR1 is MDHEN and CDR2 SYDVKM. The CDR3 has 16 amino acids. The trim removed 5 bases at V and 0 bases at J, leaving 7 bases unmatched. The CDR3 bases are TGTGCCAGCAGTGCGGGGGTATTAAGCTCCTACAATGAGCAGTTCTTC. Protein: CASSAGVLSSYNEQFF. The full variable domain, with the rest looked up from reference TRBV28 and TRBJ2-1, is DVKVTQSSRYLVKRTGEKVFLECVQDMDHENMFWYRQDPGLGLRLIYFSYDVKMKEKGDIPEGYSVSREKKERFSLILESASTNQTSMYLCASSAGVLSSYNEQFFGPGTRLTVL.

The chain links TRBV6-6 to TRBJ1-2, with 8 positions matching TRBD1. The germline CDR1 and CDR2 sequences are MNHNY and SVGAGI (reference sequence). Trimming at V came to 5 bases and at J to 7 bases, leaving 9 bases not matched to a gene. The CDR3 length is 14 residues. This CDR3 is CASSTSGGLGGYTF. Here the CDR3 DNA reads TGTGCCAGCAGTACCTCAGGGGGCCTGGGTGGCTACACCTTC.

This chain joins TRBV2 and TRBJ1-3; a possible D gene is TRBD1 (6 bases). Germline assignment: CDR1 SNHLY and CDR2 FYNNEI. This CDR3 has 15 residues. Trimming took 7 bases from V and 0 from J, leaving 13 bases between them. The CDR3, as DNA: TGTGCCAGCACCATGGACAGTGGCTCTGGAAACACCATATATTTT. Protein: CASTMDSGSGNTIYF.

This clone showed up just a few times. This chain connects TRBV28 to TRBJ1-2, with D unclear. From germline, CDR1 is MDHEN and CDR2 SYDVKM. V lost 7 bases, J lost 0 bases, and 9 bases lay in between. The CDR3 length is 13 residues. The CDR3 here is CASTPTPNYGYTF. DNA of the CDR3: TGTGCCAGCACCCCGACACCTAACTATGGCTACACCTTC.

This clone was observed a handful of times. V gene TRBV2 combines with J gene TRBJ2-5; maybe TRBD1 (6 bases). Germline loops: CDR1 SNHLY, CDR2 FYNNEI. This CDR3 region has 16 residues. V was cut by 4 bases and J by 2 bases, with 17 bases left in between. The CDR3 DNA is TGTGCCAGCAGTGGTTCGGACAGCTTGAAACAAGAGACCCAGTACTTC. Protein product: CASSGSDSLKQETQYF. Supplemented by reference TRBV2 and TRBJ2-5, the full variable domain reads EPEVTQTPSHQVTQMGQEVILRCVPISNHLYFYWYRQILGQKVEFLVSFYNNEISEKSEIFDDQFSVERPDGSNFTLKIRSTKLEDSAMYFCASSGSDSLKQETQYFGPGTRLLVL.

This chain uses TRBV2 with TRBJ2-7; no reliable D call. The CDR3 runs 11 residues. Per the germline V gene, CDR1 is SNHLY and CDR2 is FYNNEI. The CDR3 nucleotides read TGTGCCAGCAGTGAAGTGAGTCGGTCACTCGTC. Translated, it gives CASSEVSRSLV.

J is TRBJ1-5 and V is TRBV6-6; 8 nucleotides agree with TRBD1. V shed 5 bases and J 1 base; nucleotides not matched to a gene: 1. The CDR3 sequence is 14 residues long. Germline V gives CDR1 MNHNY, CDR2 SVGAGI (reference sequence). The CDR3 spells CASSRQGSNQPQHF. The CDR3 DNA is TGTGCCAGCAGTCGACAGGGGAGCAATCAGCCCCAGCATTTT.

This clone has more than one count but fewer than ten. The chain uses TRBV19 and TRBJ1-6; 11 positions match TRBD1. Looked up from germline, CDR1 is LNHDA and CDR2 is SQIVND (reference sequence). The CDR3 length is 14 residues. V gave up 5 bases and J gave up 7 bases; unmatched junction bases: 1. The CDR3 nucleotides read TGTGCCAGTAGTTGGACAGGGGGCAATTCACCCCTCCACTTT. Translated, it gives CASSWTGGNSPLHF.

J is TRBJ2-1 and V is TRBV6-1; 11 positions agree with TRBD2. The germline V gene encodes CDR1 MNHNS and CDR2 SASEGT. The V and J ends lost 0 bases and 9 bases, in that order; junction bases with no gene match: 7. This CDR3 comprises 16 residues. The DNA of the CDR3 is TGTGCCAGCAGTGAAGCCCCTATAGCGGGGGGGCTTGAGCAGTTCTTC. This translates into CASSEAPIAGGLEQFF.

The chain employs TRBV6-5 and TRBJ2-1; TRBD1 aligns across 9 bases. The J segment lost 6 bases and the V segment lost 4 bases, leaving 4 bases of the junction unmatched. Germline V gene data show CDR1 as MNHEY and CDR2 as SVGAGI. The length of the CDR3 is 14 residues. The CDR3 bases are TGTGCCAGCAGTTGGGGGACAGGGTTCAATGAGCAGTTCTTC. This sequence encodes CASSWGTGFNEQFF.

This clone was seen repeatedly, ten times or more. The gene calls are TRBV15 and TRBJ2-5; D not resolved. Germline V gene sequence: CDR1 LNHNV, CDR2 YYDKDF (reference sequence). The CDR3 covers 15 residues. V lost 0 bases, J lost 5 bases, and 13 bases lay in between. The CDR3 DNA reads TGTGCCACCAGCAGAGATGCGATGGTATATGAGACCCAGTACTTC. The encoded protein is CATSRDAMVYETQYF.

V usage is TRBV29-1 and J usage is TRBJ1-1; 8 bases are a match to TRBD1. This CDR3 is 13 amino acids long. V was clipped by 5 bases and J by 1 base; unmatched bases: 3. Germline loops: CDR1 SQVTM, CDR2 ANQGSEA. CDR3 amino acids: CSVQGARNTEAFF. In nucleotides, the CDR3 is TGCAGCGTTCAGGGGGCGCGGAACACTGAAGCTTTCTTT. The full variable domain, with the rest looked up from reference TRBV29-1 and TRBJ1-1, is SAVISQKPSRDICQRGTSLTIQCQVDSQVTMMFWYRQQPGQSLTLIATANQGSEATYESGFVIDKFPISRPNLTFSTLTVSNMSPEDSSIYLCSVQGARNTEAFFGQGTRLTVV.